These T cell receptor beta chains were read from a single sample in a study of Graves' ophthalmopathy and Graves' hyperthyroidism. TCRdb re-called the multiplex PCR reads through MiXCR, storing one row per CDR3 protein. The sample includes around 600,000 distinct CDR3 sequences, about two fifths of them seen just once. The specimen sequenced was peripheral blood. Receptors originate from an adult man with Graves' ophthalmopathy. Both conserved end residues are part of each CDR3. D genes are given only for firm matches. Clone size, where shown, is once, few, many, or a class for clones that have expanded.

clone_size d_call j_call v_call cdr3_nt cdr3_aa
NA TRBD1 TRBJ2-6 TRBV7-9 TGTGCCTCGAAGACAGGGGAGGCTGGGGCCAACGTCCTGACTTTC CASKTGEAGANVLTF
NA NA TRBJ2-7 TRBV25-1 TGTGCCAGTTCGGACCCCGCAGGTACGATCGAGCAGTACTTC CASSDPAGTIEQYF
NA NA TRBJ2-5 TRBV29-1 TGCAGCAGTTTGGGGGAGACCCAGTACTTC CSSLGETQYF
NA TRBD2 TRBJ2-6 TRBV7-2 TGTGCCAGCTCACTCGGACTAGCGAACTCTGGGGCCAACGTCCTGACTTTC CASSLGLANSGANVLTF
many NA TRBJ2-6 TRBV9 TGTGCCAGCAGCCCCCTCGGCACCGGGGCCAACGTCCTGACTTTC CASSPLGTGANVLTF
NA TRBD1 TRBJ1-1 TRBV20-1 TGCAGTGCTAGGAACGGACAGGGGACTGAAGCTTTCTTT CSARNGQGTEAFF
many TRBD1 TRBJ1-2 TRBV15 TGTGCCACCAGCAGAGGAGGACAGGGGAGCTATGGCTACACCTTC CATSRGGQGSYGYTF
many TRBD1 TRBJ1-1 TRBV29-1 TGCAGCGTTGTTGGGACAGGGTACACTGAAGCTTTCTTT CSVVGTGYTEAFF
many NA TRBJ2-2 TRBV14 TGTGCCAGCAGCTGGGGTGGAACCGGGGAGCTGTTTTTT CASSWGGTGELFF
many TRBD2 TRBJ2-5 TRBV12-3/TRBV12-4 TGTGCCAGCAGGATGCGGGAGGGCCGATGGGAGACCCAGTACTTC CASRMREGRWETQYF
many TRBD1 TRBJ2-5 TRBV19 TGTGCCAGTAGGGCCGGGACAGGCCAAGAGACCCAGTACTTC CASRAGTGQETQYF
NA NA TRBJ2-5 TRBV15 TGTGCCACCAGCAGGACCCTGGGGAAGACCCAGTACTTC CATSRTLGKTQYF
NA NA TRBJ1-3 TRBV19 TGTGCCAGTAGTCTCGGGAGCTCTGGAAACGCCATATATTTT CASSLGSSGNAIYF
NA NA TRBJ1-1 TRBV5-1 TGCGCCATCAGCGTCGGTAGCTCTGAAGCTTTCTTT CAISVGSSEAFF
many NA TRBJ2-5 TRBV20-1 TGCAGTGCTAGCGCGGGACAGCAAGAGACCCAGTACTTC CSASAGQQETQYF
once TRBD1 TRBJ1-2 TRBV4-3 TGCGCCAGCAGCCAACCGGGACAGGGGGCTTTTGGCTACACCTTC CASSQPGQGAFGYTF
NA NA TRBJ2-7 TRBV7-2 TGTGCCAGCAGCTTATCTGTGACACCTTACGAGCAGTACTTC CASSLSVTPYEQYF
NA NA TRBJ2-6 TRBV7-9 TGTGCCAGCAGCTTGGTGGCCGGGGCCTCTGGGGCCAACGTCCTGACTTTC CASSLVAGASGANVLTF
many NA TRBJ2-5 TRBV19 TGTGCCAGTAGTATCCCCATGATAAAAGAGACCCAGTACTTC CASSIPMIKETQYF
NA NA TRBJ1-1 TRBV2 TGTGCCAGCACATACAGGATCAACCAAGCTTTCTTT CASTYRINQAFF
many NA TRBJ2-5 TRBV7-8 TGTGCCAGCAGCTTCAATAGCGGAATTTCTCAAGAGACCCAGTACTTC CASSFNSGISQETQYF
many NA TRBJ2-7 TRBV7-8 TGTGCCAGCACCCTAGCCGGGACACCAACCTACGAGCAGTACTTC CASTLAGTPTYEQYF
NA NA TRBJ2-3 TRBV10-3 TGTGCCATCAGTGGAGCTTTGACTCCAGCGGGAGATACGCAGTATTTT CAISGALTPAGDTQYF
many NA TRBJ2-6 TRBV5-1 TGCGCCAGCAGCTTGCCACTATCTGGGGCCAACGTCCTGACTTTC CASSLPLSGANVLTF
many TRBD2 TRBJ2-7 TRBV29-1 TGCAGCGTAGAGACTAGCGGAACATCTTACGAGCAGTACTTC CSVETSGTSYEQYF
NA TRBD1 TRBJ2-7 TRBV20-1 TGCAGTGCTACATCAGACAGGGGGGGATACTACGAGCAGTACTTC CSATSDRGGYYEQYF
few NA TRBJ2-7 TRBV12-3/TRBV12-4 TGTGCCAGCAGTTTTTGGGGAATGTACGAGCAGTACTTC CASSFWGMYEQYF
many TRBD1 TRBJ2-7 TRBV20-1 TGCAGTGCTTGGGGGCAGGGGGCGCATCTGGGCGAGCAGTACTTC CSAWGQGAHLGEQYF
many TRBD2 TRBJ2-5 TRBV3-1 TGTGCCAGCAGCCACGACTGGGAGGGGACCCAGTACTTC CASSHDWEGTQYF
NA NA TRBJ2-6 TRBV9 TGTGCCAGCAGCGGGGGCATGGCCAACGTCCTGACTTTC CASSGGMANVLTF
many NA TRBJ1-4 TRBV4-3 TGCGCCAGCAGCCAAGGAGGTAGCGGGGAAAAACTGTTTTTT CASSQGGSGEKLFF
NA NA TRBJ2-5 TRBV2 TGTGCCAGCGGGAGGACAGCCCAAGAGACGCTGTACTTC CASGRTAQETLYF
NA TRBD1 TRBJ2-7 TRBV7-2 TGTGCCAGCACCCGTTACAGGGGCCCCTACGAGCAGTACTTC CASTRYRGPYEQYF
NA NA TRBJ1-2 TRBV2 TGTGCCAGCACCTACACAGGGAGCTATGGCTACACCTTC CASTYTGSYGYTF
many NA TRBJ2-5 TRBV3-1 TGTGCCAGCAGACGTACCTTAGCGGAGCGCCAAGAGACCCAGTACTTC CASRRTLAERQETQYF
few NA TRBJ2-7 TRBV24-1 TGTGCCACCAGTGTTAGGGGTATCTCCTACGAGCAGTACTTC CATSVRGISYEQYF
many NA TRBJ2-7 TRBV5-1 TGCGCCAGCAGCTTGGAGTTTTCCTACGAGCAGTACTTC CASSLEFSYEQYF
many NA TRBJ2-2 TRBV7-3 TGTGCCAGCAGCCGCCTTCACGGGGAGCTGTTTTTT CASSRLHGELFF
many TRBD1 TRBJ2-5 TRBV19 TGTGCCAGTAGTATTGCAGGGACAGGGGGAGAGACCCAGTACTTC CASSIAGTGGETQYF
many NA TRBJ2-7 TRBV5-1 TGCGCCAGCAGCTTCAACAGTATCTCCTACGAGCAGTACTTC CASSFNSISYEQYF
few TRBD1 TRBJ1-1 TRBV2 TGTGCCAGCAGCGAAGAGGACAGGTTGAACACTGAAGCTTTCTTT CASSEEDRLNTEAFF
many NA TRBJ1-6 TRBV9 TGTGCCAGCAGCGTAGGCAGAGAGAATTCACCCCTCCACTTT CASSVGRENSPLHF
NA TRBD1 TRBJ2-6 TRBV10-3 TGTGCCATCGCGGGACAGGGGGTGATCTCTGGGGCCAACGTCCTGACTTTC CAIAGQGVISGANVLTF
few NA TRBJ2-7 TRBV5-1 TGCGCCAGCAGCTCGGAAGGTTGGTACGAGCAGTACTTC CASSSEGWYEQYF
NA TRBD1 TRBJ1-2 TRBV13 TGTGCCAGCAGCTTAGCCCTGGGACAGGGAGGTTACTATGGCTACACCTTC CASSLALGQGGYYGYTF